This T cell receptor (beta chain) was sequenced in a study of blood T cell repertoires in COVID-19. Study details: There were acute and convalescent COVID-19 samples, and they came from the United States, Italy and Spain.

Authors' data handling: Amplification from reference gene primers served as the basis for estimated nucleated cell counts. Data came from immunoSEQ multiplex PCR; TCRdb stores just in-frame clones and leaves some out. V, J and clone size reflect that table, while D and trimming were determined from the DNA. The sample includes about 90,000 clones, roughly four fifths seen only once; the top ten take 13%. The sequence was obtained from a human donor in a cohort sampled during active COVID-19. The specimen was peripheral blood.

As DNA, the CDR3 is TGTGCCAGCAGCTCGAGGGCCGGACAGGGATTAGATACGCAGTATTTT. As protein: CASSSRAGQGLDTQYF. This chain links TRBV9 with TRBJ2-3; 8 bases are shared with TRBD1. The CDR3 loop spans 16 amino acids. V was clipped by 4 bases and J by 5 bases; unmatched bases: 12. CDR1 SGDLS and CDR2 YYNGEE come from the germline V gene.